Following are 15 T cell receptor beta chains from one sample sequenced in a study of blood T cell repertoires in COVID-19. Generated by immunoSEQ multiplex PCR, the TCRdb table keeps only in-frame clones and is missing some. In the table there are 50,000 to 60,000 clones, 83% of which are singletons. Material for sequencing was peripheral blood. Source of these receptors: a man aged 40-55 years with acute or convalescent COVID-19.

This clone was seen once. J is TRBJ1-3 and V is TRBV15; D is ambiguous. Germline-derived CDR1 and CDR2 are LNHNV and YYDKDF (reference sequence). V shed 5 bases and J shed 0 bases, with 8 bases lying between them. The CDR3 sequence is 14 residues long. Here the CDR3 DNA reads TGTGCCACCAGCGGCCAATACTCTGGAAACACCATATATTTT. Encoded protein: CATSGQYSGNTIYF.

This chain connects TRBV24-1 to TRBJ2-7; the D is unclear. The V gene's germline CDR1 is KGHDR and CDR2 SFDVKD. This CDR3 is 13 amino acids long. V dropped 9 bases and J dropped 5 bases, with 16 bases sitting between them. CDR3 in DNA: TGTGCCACCGTGAGCCCCTGTCGGGACGAGCAGTACGTC. Translated, it gives CATVSPCRDEQYV.

J is TRBJ2-2 and V is TRBV5-5; D is perhaps TRBD1 (6 bases). The CDR3 contains 17 residues. With 2 bases removed from V and 6 bases from J, the gap between germline ends came to 20 bases. CDR1 is SGHKS and CDR2 is YYEKEE in the germline V gene (reference sequence). CDR3 bases: TGTGCCAGCAGCTTTTTAGGGGGTACCGCGGCGCCCGGGGAGCTGTTTTTT. Its protein product is CASSFLGGTAAPGELFF.

This chain connects TRBV5-1 to TRBJ1-3, with 7 bases aligning to TRBD1. Germline trimming cut 4 bases from V and 8 bases from J; bases unmatched to any gene: 9. The germline V gene encodes CDR1 SGHRS and CDR2 YFSETQ. The CDR3 covers 14 residues. CDR3 loop: CASSPGGQGDTIYF. CDR3 coding DNA: TGCGCCAGCAGCCCAGGGGGTCAAGGAGACACCATATATTTT.

This rearrangement joins TRBV19 to TRBJ1-2, with TRBD1 matching 7 bases. The CDR3 loop spans 15 amino acids. Trimming took 0 bases from V and 5 from J; bases not matched to a gene: 6. CDR1 LNHDA and CDR2 SQIVND come from the germline V gene (reference sequence). In nucleotides, the CDR3 is TGTGCCAGTAGTATAGATGCGGGACAGATATATGGCTACACCTTC. Translating gives CASSIDAGQIYGYTF.

V gene TRBV5-1 combines with J gene TRBJ2-1, with 7 nucleotides matching TRBD1. This CDR3 is built from 12 residues. CDR1 SGHRS and CDR2 YFSETQ come from the germline V gene. Trimming took 4 bases from V and 9 from J; bases not matched to a gene: 4. The CDR3 sequence is CASSPGGIEQFF. As DNA, the CDR3 is TGCGCCAGCAGCCCAGGGGGAATTGAGCAGTTCTTC. Combining the CDR3 with reference TRBV5-1 and TRBJ2-1 gives the whole variable domain KAGVTQTPRYLIKTRGQQVTLSCSPISGHRSVSWYQQTPGQGLQFLFEYFSETQRNKGNFPGRFSGRQFSNSRSEMNVSTLELGDSALYLCASSPGGIEQFFGPGTRLTVL.

CDR3 loop: CASSSGQGSNQPQHF. In DNA, the CDR3 is TGTGCCAGCAGCTCCGGACAGGGTAGCAATCAGCCCCAGCATTTT. The V call is TRBV2, the J call TRBJ1-5; 8 nucleotides line up with TRBD1. The CDR3 has 15 amino acids. In germline, CDR1 is SNHLY, CDR2 FYNNEI. V lost 6 bases to trimming and J lost 0 bases; unmatched junction nucleotides: 4. Complete variable domain (other parts from reference TRBV2 and TRBJ1-5): EPEVTQTPSHQVTQMGQEVILRCVPISNHLYFYWYRQILGQKVEFLVSFYNNEISEKSEIFDDQFSVERPDGSNFTLKIRSTKLEDSAMYFCASSSGQGSNQPQHFGDGTRLSIL.

The J gene is TRBJ2-3, the V gene TRBV11-2; 8 bases line up with TRBD1. Per the germline V gene, CDR1 is SGHAT and CDR2 is FQNNGV. The CDR3 length is 15 residues. The ends lost 5 bases at V and 3 bases at J; junction bases unmatched: 7. The CDR3 coding sequence is TGTGCCAGCAGCCGAGGACAGGGCAAGACAGATACGCAGTATTTT. Protein sequence: CASSRGQGKTDTQYF.

CDR3 DNA sequence: TGTGCCAGCTCACCTTCCGCCACTGGGACAGGGCTCCCCCCCCTCCACTTT. It yields the protein CASSPSATGTGLPPLHF. The chain uses TRBV18 and TRBJ1-6; 9 bases map to TRBD1. Germline lookup yields CDR1 KGHSH and CDR2 LQKENI. The V gene end was trimmed by 3 bases and the J gene end by 13 bases; junction bases not matched to a gene: 16. The length of the CDR3 is 17 residues.

The rearrangement joins TRBV6-5 to TRBJ2-5; possibly TRBD2 for D (6 bases). V dropped 6 bases and J dropped 5 bases, with 13 bases sitting between them. Germline loops: CDR1 MNHEY, CDR2 SVGAGI. The CDR3 length is 13 residues. CDR3 DNA sequence: TGTGCCAGCAGCAGACTAGAGGGGGAGACCCAGTACTTC. Protein sequence: CASSRLEGETQYF.

The chain combines TRBV14 with TRBJ1-1; 9 nucleotides align to TRBD1. Germline CDR1 reads SGHDN; CDR2 reads FVKESK. The junction had 3 bases not matched to a gene; V was cut back by 1 base and J by 3 bases. This CDR3 region has 15 residues. The CDR3 DNA is TGTGCCAGCAGCCAAGTACAGGGGGCGGACACTGAAGCTTTCTTT. Its translation is CASSQVQGADTEAFF.

This chain connects TRBV6-1 to TRBJ1-2, with D possibly TRBD1 on 5 matching bases. Germline V gives CDR1 MNHNS, CDR2 SASEGT. V lost 3 bases, J lost 5 bases, and 7 bases lay in between. CDR3 size: 12 residues. The CDR3 DNA sequence: TGTGCCAGCAGTGATTCAGGGTATGGCTACACCTTC. Translation: CASSDSGYGYTF.

This chain links TRBV24-1 with TRBJ2-1; 10 bases map to TRBD1. Germline loops: CDR1 KGHDR, CDR2 SFDVKD. CDR3 size: 14 residues. V was pared by 4 bases and J by 6 bases, with 2 bases of the junction left unmatched. CDR3 in amino acids: CATSDRTGGNEQFF. CDR3 DNA: TGTGCCACCAGTGACAGGACAGGGGGCAATGAGCAGTTCTTC.

Sample share makes this clone medium-sized. This sequence joins TRBV6-1 and TRBJ2-3; no definite D call. CDR3 length equals 17 residues. Trimming cost V 2 bases and J 1 base, with 16 bases left between them. Germline V gene sequence: CDR1 MNHNS, CDR2 SASEGT. The CDR3 DNA reads TGTGCCAGCAGTGAACCTACAGTTTACCTTGGCACAGATACGCAGTATTTT. Protein: CASSEPTVYLGTDTQYF.

The gene calls are TRBV7-9 and TRBJ2-6, with D maybe TRBD1 (7 bases). The CDR3 totals 18 residues. V was pared by 5 bases and J by 2 bases, with 19 bases between. The germline gives CDR1 SEHNR, CDR2 FQNEAQ (reference sequence). The CDR3 DNA reads as TGTGCCAGCAGCCCGGCCGGCAGGGGGGCCCCTGGGGCCAACGTCCTGACTTTC. It is translated as CASSPAGRGAPGANVLTF.